Below are 12 T cell receptor beta chains sequenced from a single sample in a study of shared clonotypes between healthy human individuals. TCRdb's table, derived via immunoSEQ multiplex PCR, lists solely in-frame clones and lacks some. This table holds about 2 million clones, just under 95% found once. It was CD45RO-negative cells, positively selected for CCR7, that made up naive CD8 cells, with terminally differentiated effector memory CD45RA+ cells excluded. The specimen was naive CD8+ T cells sorted from blood. The receptors were gathered from a man aged 18 to 29 in good health.

The genes are TRBV11-3 and TRBJ2-3; D might be TRBD2 (5 bases). Germline V CDR1 and CDR2: SGHNT, YENEEA. CDR3 length equals 12 residues. Trimming shortened V by 0 bases and J by 8 bases, and 6 bases separated the two germline ends. CDR3 DNA sequence: TGTGCCAGCAGCTTAGACGGAGGTACGCAGTATTTT. This encodes CASSLDGGTQYF. The full variable domain, in which reference TRBV11-3 and TRBJ2-3 provide the parts outside the CDR3, is EAGVVQSPRYKIIEKKQPVAFWCNPISGHNTLYWYLQNLGQGPELLIRYENEEAVDDSQLPKDRFSAERLKGVDSTLKIQPAELGDSAVYLCASSLDGGTQYFGPGTRLTVL.

This clone occurred once. The chain carries TRBV7-9 and TRBJ2-7; TRBD2 is a possible D gene (6 bases). CDR1 and CDR2 (germline): SEHNR, FQNEAQ (reference sequence). The CDR3 loop spans 13 amino acids. V was trimmed by 7 bases and J by 0 bases, leaving 10 bases between them. The CDR3 DNA is TGTGCCAGCATACCGGGGGACTCCTACGAGCAGTACTTC. This translates into CASIPGDSYEQYF.

The chain couples TRBV5-4 to TRBJ2-7; possibly TRBD2 for D (5 bases). The length of the CDR3 is 14 residues. Germline V gene sequence: CDR1 SGHNT, CDR2 YYREEE (reference sequence). Deletions cut 0 bases from V and 2 bases from J, with 9 bases between. The CDR3 DNA is TGTGCCAGCAGCTTGGCGGGGTTTACCTACGAGCAGTACTTC. Translating gives CASSLAGFTYEQYF.

The chain has TRBV12-2 and TRBJ2-3; TRBD2 is the table's D call and was not checked against the DNA. TRBV12-2 is designated a pseudogene. The CDR3 runs to 16 residues. The CDR3 DNA sequence: TGTGCAAGTCGCTTAGGTTGTGCGGGAGGGACAGATACGCAGTATTTT. Translated, it gives CASRLGCAGGTDTQYF.

This clone has just one count. The genes are TRBV7-3 and TRBJ2-3, with a possible D match to TRBD1 (5 bases). This CDR3 comprises 15 residues. With 5 bases removed from V and 5 bases from J, the gap between germline ends came to 17 bases. The germline CDR1 and CDR2 sequences are SGHTA and FQGTGA. Written as DNA, the CDR3 is TGTGCCAGCAGCCCCGCAGGGTCGATGTTAGATACGCAGTATTTT. Amino acids: CASSPAGSMLDTQYF.

This chain connects TRBV4-2 to TRBJ2-5; a possible D gene is TRBD2 (6 bases). There are 16 residues in the CDR3. Germline loops: CDR1 LGHNA, CDR2 YNFKEQ. Trimming took 0 bases from V and 4 from J, leaving 15 bases between them. CDR3 DNA sequence: TGTGCCAGCAGCCAAGAGCGCCTAGCGTCCTTAGAGACCCAGTACTTC. Translation: CASSQERLASLETQYF.

In this sample, this clone turned up once. CDR3 amino acids: CASSFWDDNEQFF. The DNA for the CDR3 is TGTGCCAGCAGCTTCTGGGACGACAATGAGCAGTTCTTC. The chain is built from TRBV5-4 and TRBJ2-1; tentatively, D is TRBD1 or TRBD2 (5 bases each). The V gene's germline CDR1 is SGHNT and CDR2 YYREEE (reference sequence). The CDR3 has 13 residues. V dropped 2 bases and J dropped 5 bases, with 8 bases sitting between them.

This chain connects TRBV6-1 to TRBJ2-1; weak D call: TRBD2 (6 bases). Germline V gives CDR1 MNHNS, CDR2 SASEGT. Trimming shortened V by 2 bases and J by 0 bases, and 14 bases separated the two germline ends. This CDR3 is 17 amino acids long. The CDR3 DNA reads as TGTGCCAGCAGTGAACGCTGGGCGGGACCCTCCTACAATGAGCAGTTCTTC. Translation: CASSERWAGPSYNEQFF.

The rearrangement uses TRBV5-6 and TRBJ2-7; unclear D gene. The germline gives CDR1 SGHDT, CDR2 YYEEEE. Deletions cut 5 bases from V and 3 bases from J, with 15 bases between. The CDR3 has 14 amino acids. As DNA, the CDR3 is TGTGCCAGCAGTCTTGGCCCGGCGGACTACGAGCAGTACTTC. Its translation is CASSLGPADYEQYF.

V and J are TRBV11-3 and TRBJ2-7; D is unresolved. The germline V gene encodes CDR1 SGHNT and CDR2 YENEEA. V was clipped by 11 bases and J by 3 bases, with 17 bases between them. The CDR3 has 13 residues. The CDR3: CAQTYKPLYEQYF. The CDR3 DNA reads TGTGCCCAGACTTATAAACCCCTCTACGAGCAGTACTTC.

The J gene is TRBJ2-6, the V gene TRBV6-5; D perhaps matches TRBD1 (5 bases). The CDR3 covers 15 residues. The V gene's germline CDR1 is MNHEY and CDR2 SVGAGI. The V end lost 7 bases, the J end lost 1 base, and 11 bases lay between the germline ends. CDR3 in DNA: TGTGCCAGCAAAGAATCAGGGTCTGGGGCCAACGTCCTGACTTTC. As protein: CASKESGSGANVLTF.

The V call is TRBV5-4, the J call TRBJ2-7, with TRBD1 identical over 7 bases. The CDR3 has 14 residues. J gave up 2 bases and V 4 bases, and 6 bases lay outside the gene matches. Per the germline V gene, CDR1 is SGHNT and CDR2 is YYREEE (reference sequence). The CDR3 is CASSHRDSPYEQYF. CDR3 DNA sequence: TGTGCCAGCAGCCACCGGGACAGTCCCTACGAGCAGTACTTC.